The clone carrying this TCR beta chain came up a few times. Trimming cost V 5 bases and J 7 bases; bases outside gene matches: 8. This CDR3 has 14 residues. Germline assignment: CDR1 MNHNY and CDR2 SVGAGI (reference sequence). The entry originates in a study of shared clonotypes between healthy human individuals. The genomic DNA of each subset was split evenly across several immunoSEQ plates. The authors' processing: With immunoSEQ giving junction-only sequences and no quality scores, filtering differed. Profiling relied on immunoSEQ multiplex PCR, and the TCRdb table lists in-frame clones only, not all of them. Clonal size and the V and J genes are those of that table, whereas D and trimming came from the DNA. The repertoire holds about 120,000 clones, about 63% seen once, with 20% to 25% in the top ten.

This clonotype originated in a woman in her twenties or thirties in good health. The sample consisted of memory CD8+ T cells sorted from blood. As for subset: CD45RO+ cells pooled with CCR7-negative TemRA cells. The chain joins TRBV6-6 to TRBJ2-7; 10 positions match TRBD2. CDR3 sequence: CASSNPSGSVEQYF. The CDR3 coding sequence is TGTGCCAGCAGTAACCCTAGCGGGAGCGTTGAGCAGTACTTC.